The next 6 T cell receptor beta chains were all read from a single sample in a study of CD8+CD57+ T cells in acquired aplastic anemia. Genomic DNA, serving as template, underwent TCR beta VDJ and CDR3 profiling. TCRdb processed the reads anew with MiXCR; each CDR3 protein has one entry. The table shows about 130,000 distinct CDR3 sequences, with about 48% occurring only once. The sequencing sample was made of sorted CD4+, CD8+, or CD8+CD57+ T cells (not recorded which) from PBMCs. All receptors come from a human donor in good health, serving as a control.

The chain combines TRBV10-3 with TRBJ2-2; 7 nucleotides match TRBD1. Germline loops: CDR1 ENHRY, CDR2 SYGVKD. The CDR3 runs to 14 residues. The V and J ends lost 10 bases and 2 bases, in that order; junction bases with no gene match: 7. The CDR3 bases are TGTGCCACCCGGACAGGCGGTAACACCGGGGAGCTGTTTTTT. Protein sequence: CATRTGGNTGELFF.

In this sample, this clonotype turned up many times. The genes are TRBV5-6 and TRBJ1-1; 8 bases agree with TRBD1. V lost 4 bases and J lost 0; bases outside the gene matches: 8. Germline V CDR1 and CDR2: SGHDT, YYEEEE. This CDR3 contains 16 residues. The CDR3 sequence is CASSRGTGPMNTEAFF. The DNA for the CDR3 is TGTGCCAGCAGCCGCGGGACAGGCCCTATGAACACTGAAGCTTTCTTT.

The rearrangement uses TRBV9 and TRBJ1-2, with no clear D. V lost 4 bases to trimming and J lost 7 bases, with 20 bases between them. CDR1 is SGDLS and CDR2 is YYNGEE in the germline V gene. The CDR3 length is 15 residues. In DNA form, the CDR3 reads TGTGCCAGCAGCCCCGGACGGTTGGCGGGGAGTGGCTACACCTTC. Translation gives CASSPGRLAGSGYTF.

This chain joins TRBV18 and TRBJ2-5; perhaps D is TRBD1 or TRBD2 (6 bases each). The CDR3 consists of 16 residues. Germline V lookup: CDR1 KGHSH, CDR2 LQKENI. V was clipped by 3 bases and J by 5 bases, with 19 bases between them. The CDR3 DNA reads TGTGCCAGCTCACCGACATCTACGACAGGAGGGGAGACCCAGTACTTC. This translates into CASSPTSTTGGETQYF.

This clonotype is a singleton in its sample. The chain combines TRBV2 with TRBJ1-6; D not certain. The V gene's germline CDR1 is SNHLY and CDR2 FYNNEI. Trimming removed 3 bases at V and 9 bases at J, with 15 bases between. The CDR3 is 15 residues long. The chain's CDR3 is CASSEGPRSSSPLHF. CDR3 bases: TGTGCCAGCAGTGAGGGCCCCCGGTCGAGTTCACCCCTCCACTTT.

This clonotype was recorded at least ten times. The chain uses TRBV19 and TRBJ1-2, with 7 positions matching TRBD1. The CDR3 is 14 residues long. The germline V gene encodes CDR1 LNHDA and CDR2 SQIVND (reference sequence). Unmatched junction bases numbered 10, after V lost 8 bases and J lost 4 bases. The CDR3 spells CASVSLGQFYGYTF. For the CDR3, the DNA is TGTGCCAGTGTCTCACTGGGACAGTTCTATGGCTACACCTTC.